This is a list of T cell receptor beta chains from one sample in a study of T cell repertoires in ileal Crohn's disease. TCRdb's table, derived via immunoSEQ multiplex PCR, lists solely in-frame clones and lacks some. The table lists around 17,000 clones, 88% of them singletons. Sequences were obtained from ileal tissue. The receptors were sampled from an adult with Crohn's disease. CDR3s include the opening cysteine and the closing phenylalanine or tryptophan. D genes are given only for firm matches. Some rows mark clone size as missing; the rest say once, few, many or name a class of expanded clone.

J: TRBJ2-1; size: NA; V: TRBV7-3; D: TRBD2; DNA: TGTGCCAGCAGCAGAAGGGCGGGGGTAAATGAGCAGTTCTTC; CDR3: CASSRRAGVNEQFF
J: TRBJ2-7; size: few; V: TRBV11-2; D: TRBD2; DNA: TGTGCCAGCAGCCCCGGAACTAGCGGGAGCGGCGAGCAGTACTTC; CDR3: CASSPGTSGSGEQYF
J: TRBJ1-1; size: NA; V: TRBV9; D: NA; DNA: TGTGCCAGCAGCGTAAGGAAAGGCGGCACTGAAGCTTTCTTT; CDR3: CASSVRKGGTEAFF
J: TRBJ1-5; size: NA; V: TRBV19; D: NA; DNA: TGTGCCAGTAGTATAGGGGGGGGGCCAAACAGGGCGGTGCAGCCCCAGCATTTT; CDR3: CASSIGGGPNRAVQPQHF
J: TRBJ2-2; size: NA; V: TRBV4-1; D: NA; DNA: TGCGCCAGCAGCCCCGGTGGTAGCACCGGGGAGCTGTTTTTT; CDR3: CASSPGGSTGELFF
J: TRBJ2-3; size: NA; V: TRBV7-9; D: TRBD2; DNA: TGTGCCAGCAGCCCTAGCGGGGCGACAGATACGCAGTATTTT; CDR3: CASSPSGATDTQYF
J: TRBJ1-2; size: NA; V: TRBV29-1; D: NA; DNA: TGCAGCGTTGAAGAGGCAGGGGAAGGCTACACCTTC; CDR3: CSVEEAGEGYTF
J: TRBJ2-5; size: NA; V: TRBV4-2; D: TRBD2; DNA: TGTGCCAGCAGCCCGACTAGCGGGAGGGCCGGGGAGACCCAGTACTTC; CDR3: CASSPTSGRAGETQYF
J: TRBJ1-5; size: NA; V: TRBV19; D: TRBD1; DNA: TGTGCCAGTAGCGCTTGGACAGGGACCAGCAATCAGCCCCAGCATTTT; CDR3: CASSAWTGTSNQPQHF
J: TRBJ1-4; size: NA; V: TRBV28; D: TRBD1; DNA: TGTGCCAGCAGTTTATCCCCACAGGGGTATAATGAAAAACTGTTTTTT; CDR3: CASSLSPQGYNEKLFF
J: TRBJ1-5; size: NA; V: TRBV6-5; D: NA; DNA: TGTGCCAGCAGTTACTCGATTGGGGGGGAGCCCCAGCATTTT; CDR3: CASSYSIGGEPQHF
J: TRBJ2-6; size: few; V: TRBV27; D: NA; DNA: TGTGCCAGCAGTCTGAAGGGACAAGCCTCTGGGGCCAACGTCCTGACTTTC; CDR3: CASSLKGQASGANVLTF
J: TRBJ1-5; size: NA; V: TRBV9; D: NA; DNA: TGTGCCAGCAGCAGAAGCCGGGACACAAATCAGCCCCAGCATTTT; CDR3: CASSRSRDTNQPQHF
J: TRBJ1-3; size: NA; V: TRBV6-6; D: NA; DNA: TGTGCCAGCAGCCAACAGGGATCGGGAAACACCATATATTTT; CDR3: CASSQQGSGNTIYF
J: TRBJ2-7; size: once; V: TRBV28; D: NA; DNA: TGTGCCAGCAGTGAGACCTACGAGCAGTACTTC; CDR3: CASSETYEQYF
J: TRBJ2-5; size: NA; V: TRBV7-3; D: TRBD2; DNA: TGTGCCAGCAGCTTACGCAGGACTAGCGGACAAGAGACCCAGTACTTC; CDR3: CASSLRRTSGQETQYF
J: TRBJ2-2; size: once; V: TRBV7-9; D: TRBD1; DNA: TGTGCCAGCAGCTTACAGGGGGCGGTGACCGGGGAGCTGTTTTTT; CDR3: CASSLQGAVTGELFF
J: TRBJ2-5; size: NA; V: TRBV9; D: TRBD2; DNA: TGTGCCAGCAGCACCTTCGGGACTACCAGACAAGAGACCCAGTACTTC; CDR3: CASSTFGTTRQETQYF
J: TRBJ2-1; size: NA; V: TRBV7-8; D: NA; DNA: TGTGCCAGCAGCCTAACTAGCTTCCAGAGCTCCTACAATGAGCAGTTCTTC; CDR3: CASSLTSFQSSYNEQFF
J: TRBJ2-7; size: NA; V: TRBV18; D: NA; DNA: TGTGCCAGCTCACCAGTGGGCAGCTCCTACGAGCAGTACTTC; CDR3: CASSPVGSSYEQYF
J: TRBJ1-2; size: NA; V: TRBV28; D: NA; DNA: TGTGCCAGCAGTTCGACGACAACCTATGGCTACACCTTC; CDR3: CASSSTTTYGYTF
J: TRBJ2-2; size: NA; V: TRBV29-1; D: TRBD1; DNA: TGCAGCGCTGGGCAACAGGGGAGCACCGGGGAGCTGTTTTTT; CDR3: CSAGQQGSTGELFF
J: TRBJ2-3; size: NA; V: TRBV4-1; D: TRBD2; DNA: TGCGCCAGCAGCCGCGGGAGGGCGCGGGAGAGCACAGATACGCAGTATTTT; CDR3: CASSRGRARESTDTQYF
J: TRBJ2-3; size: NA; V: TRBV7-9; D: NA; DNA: TGTGCCAGCAACCCCACCCCGGGAGCGGAGAACACAGATACGCAGTATTTT; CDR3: CASNPTPGAENTDTQYF
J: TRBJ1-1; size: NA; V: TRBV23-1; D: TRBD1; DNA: TGCGCCAGTCAACAGGGGGCTGAAGCTTTCTTT; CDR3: CASQQGAEAFF
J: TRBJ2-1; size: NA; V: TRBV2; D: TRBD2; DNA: TGTGCCAGCAGTGGAGCGGGACTAGTTTACAATGAGCAGTTCTTC; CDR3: CASSGAGLVYNEQFF
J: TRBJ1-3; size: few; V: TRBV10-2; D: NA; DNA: TGCGCCAGCAGGGACAGCTCTGGAAACACCATATATTTT; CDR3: CASRDSSGNTIYF
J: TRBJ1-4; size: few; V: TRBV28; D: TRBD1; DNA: TGTGCCAGCAGTGACAGACAGGGCCAAAAACTGTTTTTT; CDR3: CASSDRQGQKLFF
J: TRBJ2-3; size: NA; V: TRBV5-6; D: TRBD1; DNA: TGTGCCAGCAGAATACAGGGGATAGATACGCAGTATTTT; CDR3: CASRIQGIDTQYF
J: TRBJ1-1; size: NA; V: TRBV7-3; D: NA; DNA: TGTGCCAGTTCGACAGGGAACACTGAAGCTTTCTTT; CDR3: CASSTGNTEAFF
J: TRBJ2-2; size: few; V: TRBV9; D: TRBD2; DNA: TGTGCCAGCAGCGCCCTACTAGCGGGAGGGAACACCGGGGAGCTGTTTTTT; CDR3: CASSALLAGGNTGELFF
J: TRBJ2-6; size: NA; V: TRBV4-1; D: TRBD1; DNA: TGCGCCAGCAGCCGAGGCCCGGGACAGGAGATCTCTGGGGCCAACGTCCTGACTTTC; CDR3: CASSRGPGQEISGANVLTF
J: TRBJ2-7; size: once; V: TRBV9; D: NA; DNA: TGTGCCAGCAGCCCCGGGACTCCATCCTACGAGCAGTACTTC; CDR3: CASSPGTPSYEQYF
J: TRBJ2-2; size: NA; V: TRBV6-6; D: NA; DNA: TGTGCCAGCAGTTACTCGGGAAGGGCGGGCACCGGGGAGCTGTTTTTT; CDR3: CASSYSGRAGTGELFF
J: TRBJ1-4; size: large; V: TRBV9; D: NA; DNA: TGTGCCAGCAGCGCTGGTGGGGAGAAGAATGAAAAACTGTTTTTT; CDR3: CASSAGGEKNEKLFF
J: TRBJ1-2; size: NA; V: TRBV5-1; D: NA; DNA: TGCGCCAGCAGGTGGGCGGGGAACTATGGCTACACCTTC; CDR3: CASRWAGNYGYTF
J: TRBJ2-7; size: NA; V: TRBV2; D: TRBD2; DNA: TGTGCCAGCAGTGGAGGGAGCGGGAGCTCCTACGAGCAGTACTTC; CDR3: CASSGGSGSSYEQYF
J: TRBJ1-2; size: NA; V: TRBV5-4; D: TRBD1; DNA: TGTGCCAGCAGCGGCCGACAGGGTGGAGGCTACACCTTC; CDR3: CASSGRQGGGYTF
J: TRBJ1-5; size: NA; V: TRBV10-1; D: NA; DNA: TGCGCCAGCCCCCTTGATCAGCCCCAGCATTTT; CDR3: CASPLDQPQHF
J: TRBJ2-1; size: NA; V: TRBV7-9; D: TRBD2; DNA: TGTGCCAGCAGCTCCGGACTAGCGGGATACCCCCAACACAATGAGCAGTTCTTC; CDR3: CASSSGLAGYPQHNEQFF
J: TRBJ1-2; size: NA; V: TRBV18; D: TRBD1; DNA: TGTGCCAGCTTTCACAGGGGATCGGATGGCTACACCTTC; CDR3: CASFHRGSDGYTF
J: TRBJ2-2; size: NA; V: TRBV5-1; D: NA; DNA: TGCGCCAGCAGCTGGCCCGGACTCGAGCTTTCGTACACCGGGGAGCTGTTTTTT; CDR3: CASSWPGLELSYTGELFF
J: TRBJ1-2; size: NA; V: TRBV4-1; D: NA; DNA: TGCGCCAGCAGCCAAGAGCCAGGGCTGGACCATGGCTACACCTTC; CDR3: CASSQEPGLDHGYTF
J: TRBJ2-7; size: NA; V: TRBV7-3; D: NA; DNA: TGTGCCAGCAGCTGGGGTGAGGGCGAGCAGTACTTC; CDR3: CASSWGEGEQYF
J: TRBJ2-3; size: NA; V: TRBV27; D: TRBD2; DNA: TGTGCCAGCAGTTTACAAGCGGGAGGGTTTGGGGATACGCAGTATTTT; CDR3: CASSLQAGGFGDTQYF
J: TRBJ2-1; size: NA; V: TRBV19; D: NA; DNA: TGTGCCAGTAGTGGGAGATGGGATGAGCAGTTCTTC; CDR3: CASSGRWDEQFF
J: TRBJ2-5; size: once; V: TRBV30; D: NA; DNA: TGTGCCCGGGGGTTTGGTAGGGTCCAGTACTTC; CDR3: CARGFGRVQYF
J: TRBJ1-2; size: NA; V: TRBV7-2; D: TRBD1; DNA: TGTGCCAGCAGCTCTGGGACAGTAACAACCTATGGCTACACCTTC; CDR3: CASSSGTVTTYGYTF
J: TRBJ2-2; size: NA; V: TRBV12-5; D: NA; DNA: TGTGCTAGTGGTTCGATCGACCCTTACAGGGGAGGTGGGGAGCTGTTTTTT; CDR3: CASGSIDPYRGGGELFF
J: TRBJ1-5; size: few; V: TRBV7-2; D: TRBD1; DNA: TGTGCCAGCAGCTTAGATGGGACAGGCCCTAATCAGCCCCAGCATTTT; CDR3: CASSLDGTGPNQPQHF
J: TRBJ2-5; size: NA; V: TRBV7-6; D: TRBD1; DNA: TGTGCCAGCAGCTTTAGGACAGGGGCCCAAGAGACCCAGTACTTC; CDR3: CASSFRTGAQETQYF
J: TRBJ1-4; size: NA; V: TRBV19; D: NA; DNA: TGTGCCAGTAGTATAGGCAGGTATAATGAAAAACTGTTTTTT; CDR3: CASSIGRYNEKLFF
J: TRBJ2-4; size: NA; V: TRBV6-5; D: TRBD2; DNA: TGTGCCAGCAGAGCGGGACCAAACATTCAGTACTTC; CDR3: CASRAGPNIQYF
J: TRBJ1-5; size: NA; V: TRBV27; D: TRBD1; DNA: TGTGCCAGCAGTGATCGGGACAGGTGGGATCAGCCCCAGCATTTT; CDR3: CASSDRDRWDQPQHF
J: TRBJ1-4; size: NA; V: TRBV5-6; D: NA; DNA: TGTGCCAGCAGCTTAACCCCACAGATGAATGAAAAACTGTTTTTT; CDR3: CASSLTPQMNEKLFF
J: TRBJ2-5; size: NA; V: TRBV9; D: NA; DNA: TGTGCCAGCAGCGCCACAGGGATGGAGACCCAGTACTTC; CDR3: CASSATGMETQYF